This T cell receptor beta chain derives from a study of T cell changes during pregnancy in multiple sclerosis. J gave up 3 bases and V 3 bases, and 14 bases lay outside the gene matches. CDR3 length: 18 amino acids. CDR1 KGHSH and CDR2 LQKENI come from the germline V gene. Clones were read by immunoSEQ multiplex PCR, and TCRdb kept only the in-frame ones, dropping some. Among 56,000 or so clones listed, 80% to 95% were seen once. The TCR comes from a female donor with multiple sclerosis, enrolled in a pregnancy study. The specimen was CD4+ T cells from peripheral blood mononuclear cells, collected in the third trimester of pregnancy. The V and J genes are TRBV18 and TRBJ2-7; 10 nucleotides align to TRBD2. This CDR3 is CASSPIAHPSGSRYEQYF. DNA for the CDR3: TGTGCCAGCTCACCGATAGCCCACCCTAGCGGGAGTCGCTACGAGCAGTACTTC.